This T cell receptor beta chain was obtained from a study of T cells in Graves' hyperthyroidism and ophthalmopathy (dated by TCRdb to about 2019). For the wider study: Peripheral blood samples were taken at initial diagnosis, before any treatment was given. In addition, the study compared T-cell repertoires in thyroid tissue and in blood from several Graves' hyperthyroidism patients. The 100 or so discovery patients were randomly split 7:3 into training and test sets. After blood sampling, hyperthyroidism patients were treated with methimazole at a starting dose of 30 mg daily, and ophthalmopathy patients were treated with high-dose intravenous methylprednisolone. TCR V-J signatures able to tell the groups apart were searched for in a discovery cohort of 100 patients, of whom around 42 had Graves' ophthalmopathy and some 60 had stable Graves' hyperthyroidism. The paper reports TCR Vbeta CDR3 sequencing of 140 or so peripheral blood samples: 43 ophthalmopathy, 70 to 85 hyperthyroidism and around 17 progressor patients. Prospective prediction of ophthalmopathy was tested in an independent validation cohort consisting of roughly 20 hyperthyroidism patients and some 17 patients who later progressed to ophthalmopathy. Overall results and qualifications from the work: Sample size was not statistically predetermined, and investigators were not blinded to group allocation. In validation, the model predicted progression to ophthalmopathy a median of 6.5 months before onset, with about 71% sensitivity and 72.22% specificity. Most expanded thyroid clonotypes (frequency above 0.001) were also found in blood, which suggests that blood repertoires may mirror thyroid immune responses. A model built on a 13 V-J signature distinguished ophthalmopathy from stable hyperthyroidism, reaching 85% to 90% sensitivity and 81.08% specificity in cross-validation and 80%/75% in testing.

The CDR3 holds 16 amino acids from the cysteine to the phenylalanine. Only the CDR3 DNA stays, 48 bases, in frame from base 1. In the germline V gene, CDR1 corresponds to MNHNS and CDR2 to SASEGT. V is trimmed back by 6 bases and J by 4 bases, and the junction contains 15 bases that no gene match accounts for. This clonotype appeared many times. No antigen is known for it. No base quality values were provided; no much bigger clone lies one nucleotide off. Amplification of TCR beta CDR3 regions was carried out from RNA transcripts. The TCR CDR3 was subjected to a first round of RT-PCR using the HTBI primer set and the Qiagen OneStep RT-PCR kit. The libraries were constructed in a second round of multiplex PCR and then size-selected and purified. The libraries were sequenced on an Illumina HiSeq2000 using paired-end 100 bp reads. In the paper's pipeline: SOAPnuke was used to process the raw data, removing reads that contained adapters or uncalled bases, had a mean Phred below 15, or lacked an exact match to the constant primer or identifier. High-quality paired reads were merged with COPE v1.2.5, and unique nucleotide sequences were defined as clonotypes. Clonotypes were aligned to IMGT TRBV, TRBD and TRBJ reference segments using MiTCR v1.1. The analysis included only V-J combinations with a frequency above 0.0001, which together covered 99% to 99.2% of the repertoires. A TCS score was defined as the ratio between F50 (clonal expansion) and ExV (chaos), using BLOSUM62-based TCRdist between CDR3 peptides within each V-J. Welch's t-statistics and random forest reduced fewer than 550 V-J features to some 14, which were used in a naive Bayes classifier (R e1071). TCRdb itself trimmed the public reads at Q25 with fastp, ran MiXCR and retained productive beta chains. Under each unique CDR3 protein, matching rows form one entry showing the most common genes and DNA. What appears here as the V and J calls and clone size reflects TCRdb's work, not the paper's. The sample contains under 200,000 distinct CDR3 sequences, over 8% of them found a single time. 22% of the sample is taken by the ten largest.

The hyperthyroidism patients were between 18 and 65 years old and newly diagnosed, with a disease duration of less than 2 months. Any patient with an uncontrolled infection, another autoimmune disease, pregnancy or lactation was excluded. Diagnoses were based on clinical symptoms, serum thyroxine and TRAb, thyroid ultrasound and orbital computed tomography. Blood from progressor patients was collected at the time of first diagnosis with hyperthyroidism, before any ophthalmopathy symptoms had appeared. Ficoll-Paque density gradient centrifugation was used to isolate PBMCs from around 10 ml of fresh peripheral blood. Progressor patients were first diagnosed with Graves' hyperthyroidism and then developed ophthalmopathy during follow-up. Total RNA was extracted with Trizol reagent, and quality was checked on an Agilent 2100 Bioanalyzer.

The receptor was derived from a woman in her late teens or twenties with Graves' hyperthyroidism that later progressed to Graves' ophthalmopathy. Sequencing input: blood. The rearrangement combines TRBV6-1 with TRBJ2-7, with TRBD1 identical over 7 junction bases. Here is the DNA: TGTGCCAGCAGAGGGCCCCCTGGGCAGGGGGTATACGAGCAGTACTTC. Its product reads: CASRGPPGQGVYEQYF.